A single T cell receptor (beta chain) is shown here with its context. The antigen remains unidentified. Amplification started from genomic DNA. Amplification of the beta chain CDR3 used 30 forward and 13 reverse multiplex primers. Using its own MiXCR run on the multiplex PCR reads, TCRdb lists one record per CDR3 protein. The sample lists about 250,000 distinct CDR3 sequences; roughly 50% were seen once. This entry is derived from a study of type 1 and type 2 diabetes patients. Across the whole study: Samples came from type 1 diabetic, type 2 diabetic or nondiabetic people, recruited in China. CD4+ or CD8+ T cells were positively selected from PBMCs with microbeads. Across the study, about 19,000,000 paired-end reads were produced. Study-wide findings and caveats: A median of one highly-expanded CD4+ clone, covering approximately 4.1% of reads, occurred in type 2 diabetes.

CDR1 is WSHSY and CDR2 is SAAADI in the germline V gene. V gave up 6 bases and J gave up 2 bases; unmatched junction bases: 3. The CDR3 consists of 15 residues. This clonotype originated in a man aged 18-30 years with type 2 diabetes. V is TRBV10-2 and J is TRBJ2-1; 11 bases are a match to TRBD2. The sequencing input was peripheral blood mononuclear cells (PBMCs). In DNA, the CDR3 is TGCGCCAGCAGCGAGACTAGCGGGGCCTACAATGAGCAGTTCTTC. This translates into CASSETSGAYNEQFF.